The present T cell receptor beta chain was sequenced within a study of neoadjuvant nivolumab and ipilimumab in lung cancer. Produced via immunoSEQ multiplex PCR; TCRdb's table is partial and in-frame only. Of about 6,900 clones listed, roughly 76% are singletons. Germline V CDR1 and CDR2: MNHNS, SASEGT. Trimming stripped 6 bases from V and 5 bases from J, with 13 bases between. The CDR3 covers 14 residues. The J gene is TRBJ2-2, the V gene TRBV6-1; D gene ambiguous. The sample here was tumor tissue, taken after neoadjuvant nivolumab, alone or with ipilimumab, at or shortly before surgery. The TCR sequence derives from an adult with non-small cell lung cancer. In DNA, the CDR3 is TGTGCCAGCAGCTTTGGGAAGTGGACCGGGGAGCTGTTTTTT. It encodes CASSFGKWTGELFF.